The rows below give T cell receptor beta chains drawn from one sample of a study of T cells in Graves' hyperthyroidism and ophthalmopathy. TCRdb re-called the multiplex PCR reads with MiXCR, one entry per CDR3 protein. The data contain about 560,000 distinct CDR3 sequences, over 15% of them seen just once; the ten biggest clones take up about 18%. The sample taken for sequencing was blood. The receptor source for this set is a woman younger than 35 with Graves' hyperthyroidism. Both conserved end residues are trimmed from each CDR3.

j_gene | v_gene | CDR3aa
TRBJ2-7 | TRBV5-1 | ASSNPGLAGGLSYEQY
TRBJ1-2 | TRBV2 | ASSPRINYGYT
TRBJ1-3 | TRBV9 | ASSVEAALSGNTIY
TRBJ2-7 | TRBV7-9 | ASSKTGVKVQY
TRBJ2-3 | TRBV19 | ASKGTAGTQY
TRBJ1-3 | TRBV6-1 | ASSEGWSSGNTIY
TRBJ2-2 | TRBV11-3 | ASSSHREGLNTGELF
TRBJ1-5 | TRBV6-9 | ASSYFRSNQPQH
TRBJ2-1 | TRBV2 | ASSVARIAGPYNEQF
TRBJ1-4 | TRBV4-3 | ASSGGFEKLF
TRBJ2-5 | TRBV9 | ASSTAPGETRY
TRBJ2-1 | TRBV28 | ASSFPGLEISEQF
TRBJ2-3 | TRBV7-2 | ASSLNRGDTQY
TRBJ1-5 | TRBV5-1 | ASSLDPGQDQH
TRBJ2-7 | TRBV28 | ASSSPGALSYEQY
TRBJ2-3 | TRBV6-5 | ASSYEGDTQY
TRBJ1-1 | TRBV10-3 | AIRDTMNTEAF
TRBJ2-5 | TRBV12-3/TRBV12-4 | ASSLGHPGETQY
TRBJ2-7 | TRBV20-1 | SASLGLAGAYEQY
TRBJ1-5 | TRBV12-5 | ASGSRADNQPQH
TRBJ2-5 | TRBV11-2 | ASSLPGRKETQY
TRBJ2-5 | TRBV7-9 | ASGLVKETQY
TRBJ1-2 | TRBV18 | ASSPPRADTAPDGYT
TRBJ1-3 | TRBV7-2 | ASSLGVRHSGSIY
TRBJ2-5 | TRBV7-8 | ASSLRSGLYQETQY
TRBJ1-4 | TRBV20-1 | SAERDEKLF
TRBJ2-7 | TRBV20-1 | SAHRTVDSYEQY
TRBJ2-7 | TRBV15 | ATSRDPSGFYEQY
TRBJ2-2 | TRBV28 | ASSWPGGSGELF
TRBJ1-5 | TRBV30 | AWSEDSFRPQH
TRBJ1-1 | TRBV6-2/TRBV6-3 | ASSYGQGWNTEAF
TRBJ2-4 | TRBV18 | ASSPPRGGLNIQY
TRBJ1-2 | TRBV12-3/TRBV12-4 | ASSFRTPNYGYT
TRBJ2-1 | TRBV30 | ALEGGEQF
TRBJ1-2 | TRBV7-9 | ASSSDRQKYGYT
TRBJ2-1 | TRBV6-1 | ASSEAGNEQF
TRBJ2-2 | TRBV20-1 | SARGLAVGTGELF
TRBJ1-3 | TRBV6-1 | ASSLLWGFSGNTIY
TRBJ2-7 | TRBV20-1 | SARISGGRHEQY